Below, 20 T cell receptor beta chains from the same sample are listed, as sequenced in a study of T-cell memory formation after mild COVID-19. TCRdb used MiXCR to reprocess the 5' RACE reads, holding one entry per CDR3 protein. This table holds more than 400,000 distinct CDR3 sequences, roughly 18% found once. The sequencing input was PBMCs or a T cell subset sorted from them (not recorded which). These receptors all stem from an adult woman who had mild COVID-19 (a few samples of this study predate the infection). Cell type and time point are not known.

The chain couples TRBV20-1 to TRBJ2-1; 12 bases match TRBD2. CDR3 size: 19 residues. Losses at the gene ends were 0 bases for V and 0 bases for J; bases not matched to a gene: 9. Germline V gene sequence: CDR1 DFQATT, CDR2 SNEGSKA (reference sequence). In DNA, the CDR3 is TGCAGTGCTAGAGATGGAACTAGCGGGGGGTTGAGCTCCTACAATGAGCAGTTCTTC. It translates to CSARDGTSGGLSSYNEQFF.

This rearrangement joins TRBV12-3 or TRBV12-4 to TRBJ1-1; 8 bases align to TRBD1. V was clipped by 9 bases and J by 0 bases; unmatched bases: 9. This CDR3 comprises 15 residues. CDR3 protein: CASIDRGGMNTEAFF. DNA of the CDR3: TGTGCCAGTATAGACAGGGGAGGCATGAACACTGAAGCTTTCTTT.

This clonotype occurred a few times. The CDR3: CASTPGYNARGIEAFF. The CDR3, as DNA: TGTGCCAGCACCCCCGGTTACAATGCCAGGGGAATTGAAGCTTTCTTT. The rearrangement links TRBV12-3 or TRBV12-4 to TRBJ1-1; D is perhaps TRBD1 (6 bases). The ends were cut back, 7 bases at V and 7 bases at J, with 25 bases in the middle. CDR3 length equals 16 residues.

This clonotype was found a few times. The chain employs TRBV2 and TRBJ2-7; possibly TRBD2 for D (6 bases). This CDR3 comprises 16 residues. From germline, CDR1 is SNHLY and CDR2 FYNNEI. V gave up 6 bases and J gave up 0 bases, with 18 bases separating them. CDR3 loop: CASRNRAGSSSYEQYF. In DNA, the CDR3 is TGTGCCAGCAGGAACCGGGCCGGGAGTAGCTCCTACGAGCAGTACTTC.

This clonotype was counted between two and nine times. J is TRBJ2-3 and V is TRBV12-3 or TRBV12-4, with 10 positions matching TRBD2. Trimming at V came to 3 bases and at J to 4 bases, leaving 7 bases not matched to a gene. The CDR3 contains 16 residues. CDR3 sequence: CASSFKGTSVSDTQYF. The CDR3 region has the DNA TGTGCCAGCAGTTTCAAGGGGACTAGCGTATCAGATACGCAGTATTTT.

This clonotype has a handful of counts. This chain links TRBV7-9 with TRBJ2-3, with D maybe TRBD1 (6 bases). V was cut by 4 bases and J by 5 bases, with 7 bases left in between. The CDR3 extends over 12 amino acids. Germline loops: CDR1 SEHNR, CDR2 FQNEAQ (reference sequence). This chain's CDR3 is CASSSQGDTQYF. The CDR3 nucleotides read TGTGCCAGCAGCTCACAGGGAGATACGCAGTATTTT.

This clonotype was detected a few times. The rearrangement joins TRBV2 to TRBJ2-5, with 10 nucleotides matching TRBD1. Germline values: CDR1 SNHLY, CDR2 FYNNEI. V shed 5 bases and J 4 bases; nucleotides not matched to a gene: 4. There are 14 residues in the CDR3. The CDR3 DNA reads TGTGCCAGCAGTCGACAGGGGGCTCGAGAGACCCAGTACTTC. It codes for CASSRQGARETQYF.

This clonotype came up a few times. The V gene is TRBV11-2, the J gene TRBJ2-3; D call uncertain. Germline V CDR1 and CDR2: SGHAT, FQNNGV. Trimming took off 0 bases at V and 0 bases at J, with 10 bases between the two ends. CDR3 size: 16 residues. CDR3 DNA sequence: TGTGCCAGCAGCTTAGAGCCAGGATCTAGCACAGATACGCAGTATTTT. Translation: CASSLEPGSSTDTQYF.

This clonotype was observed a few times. The CDR3: CSGRRGEETQYF. The CDR3 DNA is TGCAGCGGCCGTCGGGGGGAGGAGACCCAGTACTTC. The chain combines TRBV29-1 with TRBJ2-5; 7 bases align to TRBD2. This CDR3 region has 12 residues. CDR1 SQVTM and CDR2 ANQGSEA come from the germline V gene. V trimming: 7 bases; J trimming: 5 bases; junction bases outside the gene matches: 7.

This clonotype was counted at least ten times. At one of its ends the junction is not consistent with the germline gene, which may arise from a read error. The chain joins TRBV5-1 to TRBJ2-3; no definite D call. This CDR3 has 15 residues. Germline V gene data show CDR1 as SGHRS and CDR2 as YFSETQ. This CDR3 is CASSLDRASTDTQYF. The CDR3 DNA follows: TGTGCCAGCAGCTTAGATCGTGCTAGCACAGATACGCAGTATTTT.

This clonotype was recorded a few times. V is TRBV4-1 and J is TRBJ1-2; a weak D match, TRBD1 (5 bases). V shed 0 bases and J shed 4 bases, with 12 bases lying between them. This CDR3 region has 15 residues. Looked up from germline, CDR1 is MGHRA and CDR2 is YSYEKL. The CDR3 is CASSQDRAEPYGYTF. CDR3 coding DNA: TGCGCCAGCAGCCAAGACAGGGCTGAGCCCTATGGCTACACCTTC.

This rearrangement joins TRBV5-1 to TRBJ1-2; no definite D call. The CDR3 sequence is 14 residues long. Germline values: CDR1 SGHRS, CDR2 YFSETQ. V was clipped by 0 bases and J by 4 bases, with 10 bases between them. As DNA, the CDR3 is TGCGCCAGCAGCTTGGGTTGGCAGGTCTATGGCTACACCTTC. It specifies CASSLGWQVYGYTF.

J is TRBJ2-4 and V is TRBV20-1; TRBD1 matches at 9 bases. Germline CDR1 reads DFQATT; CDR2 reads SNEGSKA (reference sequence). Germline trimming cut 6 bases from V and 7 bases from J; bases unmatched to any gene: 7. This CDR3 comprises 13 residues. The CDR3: CSATTGGENIQYF. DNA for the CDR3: TGCAGTGCCACAACAGGGGGCGAGAACATTCAGTACTTC.

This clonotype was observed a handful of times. As DNA, the CDR3 is TGTGCCAGCAGCCGACTTGGGGCAGGGAGTCAGCCCCAGCATTTT. This gives the protein CASSRLGAGSQPQHF. The V gene is TRBV6-5, the J gene TRBJ1-5, with a possible D match to TRBD1 (5 bases). The germline CDR1 and CDR2 sequences are MNHEY and SVGAGI. The CDR3 has 15 amino acids. The germline V and J ends were trimmed by 6 bases and 6 bases, with 18 bases remaining between them.

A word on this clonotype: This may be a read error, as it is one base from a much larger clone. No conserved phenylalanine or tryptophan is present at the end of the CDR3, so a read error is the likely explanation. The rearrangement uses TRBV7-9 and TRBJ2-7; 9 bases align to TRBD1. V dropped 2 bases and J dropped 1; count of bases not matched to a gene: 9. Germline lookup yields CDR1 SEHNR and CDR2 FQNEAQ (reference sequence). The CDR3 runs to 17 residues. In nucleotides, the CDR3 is TGTGCCAGCAGCTTATGGACAGGGACAGGGAATTCCTACGAGCAGTACTTA. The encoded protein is CASSLWTGTGNSYEQYL.

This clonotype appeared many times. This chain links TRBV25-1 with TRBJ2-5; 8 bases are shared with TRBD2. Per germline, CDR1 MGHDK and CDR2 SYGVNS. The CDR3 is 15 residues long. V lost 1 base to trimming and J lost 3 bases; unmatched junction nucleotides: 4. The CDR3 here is CASSEFTSGEETQYF. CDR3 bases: TGTGCCAGCAGTGAATTTACTAGCGGAGAAGAGACCCAGTACTTC.

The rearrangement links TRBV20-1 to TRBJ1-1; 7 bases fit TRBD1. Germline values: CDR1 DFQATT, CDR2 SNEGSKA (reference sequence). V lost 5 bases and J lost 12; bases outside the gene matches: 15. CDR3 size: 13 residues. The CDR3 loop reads CSAYFRTTGSPFF. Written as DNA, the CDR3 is TGCAGTGCTTACTTTCGGACGACAGGGTCGCCTTTCTTT.

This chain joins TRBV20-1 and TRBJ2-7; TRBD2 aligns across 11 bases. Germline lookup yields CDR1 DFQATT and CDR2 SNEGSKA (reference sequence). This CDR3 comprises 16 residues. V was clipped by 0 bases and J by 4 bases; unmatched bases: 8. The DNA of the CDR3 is TGCAGTGCTAGAGATCTGCTAGCGGGGGGCCATTACGAGCAGTACTTC. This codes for CSARDLLAGGHYEQYF.

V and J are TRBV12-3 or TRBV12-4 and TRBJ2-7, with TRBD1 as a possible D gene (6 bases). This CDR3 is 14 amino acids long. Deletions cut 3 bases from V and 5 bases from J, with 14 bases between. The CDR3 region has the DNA TGTGCCAGCAGTTTTGGCTGGCAGGGGAACGAGCAGTACTTC. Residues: CASSFGWQGNEQYF.

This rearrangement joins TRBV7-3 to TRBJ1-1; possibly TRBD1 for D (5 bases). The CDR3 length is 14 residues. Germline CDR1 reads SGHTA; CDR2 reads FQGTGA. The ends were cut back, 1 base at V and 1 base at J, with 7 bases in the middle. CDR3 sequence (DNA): TGTGCCAGCAGCTTAATGGGGACGAACACTGAAGCTTTCTTT. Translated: CASSLMGTNTEAFF.